This TCR beta chain was documented in a study of cytotoxic CD8 clonotypes in ibrutinib-treated CLL. Broader study findings: Clonality was higher at baseline than in age-matched healthy donors and tracked circulating CD8+ T-cell counts. Ibrutinib response saw clonality rise, and progression saw it return toward baseline.

Sequencing was performed with immunoSEQ multiplex PCR; in TCRdb, only in-frame clones are kept and a portion is missing. The table shows about 270,000 clones, with approximately 76% occurring only once. Comments on this clone: Its specificity is unknown.

The CDR3 spans 14 residues. The germline CDR1 and CDR2 sequences are SQVTM and ANQGSEA. After removal of 2 bases from V and 7 bases from J, the junction contained 7 bases not matched to a gene. The sequencing used PBMCs, collected at disease progression, from a patient treated with ibrutinib. The sequence derives from a human donor with chronic lymphocytic leukemia. V usage is TRBV29-1 and J usage is TRBJ2-7; 11 bases match TRBD1. CDR3 loop: CSVESRTGGREQYF. The CDR3 DNA sequence: TGCAGCGTTGAATCAAGGACAGGGGGCAGGGAGCAGTACTTC.